This T cell receptor (beta chain) emerged from a study of early T cells in non-severe SARS-CoV-2 infection (dated by TCRdb to about 2021). Regarding the study in general: Because TCR sequencing relied on bulk RNA taken from unsorted whole blood, pairing of alpha and beta chains was not possible. Results the study describes overall, beyond this receptor: Matching against VDJdb was skewed toward anti-spike CD8 responses, likely underestimated virus-specific expansions, and missed private and CD4 specificities.

This clonotype was seen at least ten times. Its cognate antigen has yet to be identified. Qualities for individual bases were not recorded, and no much larger clone is one base off. There are 13 amino acids in the CDR3, from cysteine to phenylalanine inclusive. CDR3 DNA only is kept here, 39 bases in frame from base 1. Trimming costs V 8 bases and J 6 bases, and their ends lie 15 bases apart. Sequences MGHDK (CDR1) and SYGVNS (CDR2) are obtained from the germline V gene. A case-control design nested within a healthcare worker cohort in London, UK, was used, with weekly nasopharyngeal swab PCR tests and blood sampling performed. Healthcare workers were enrolled in the week of the UK lockdown, from 23 to 31 March 2020, and were followed every week for up to about 15 weeks. Library construction relied on 5' RACE. TCRdb records NextSeq 500 as the sequencer. To correct for sequencing error and PCR bias, the TCR library protocol tagged individual cDNA molecules with unique molecular identifiers. Sequencing covered both TCR alpha and beta chains, and within each sample the abundances of alpha and beta sequences were tightly co-correlated. Turning to the authors' computational methods: Decombinator V4 was used to annotate the V gene, J gene and CDR3 of the TCR sequences. Expanded TCRs were defined as changing significantly between any two time points under a Poisson model with p below 0.0001. TCR abundances were normalised to the total number of TCRs sequenced per sample and were expressed as counts per million. TRAV1-2 paired with TRAJ12, TRAJ20 or TRAJ33 defined MAIT TCRs, while TRAV10 paired with TRAJ18 defined iNKT TCRs. VDJdb, accessed 1 November 2021, was searched for CMV, EBV and SARS-CoV-2 annotated TCRs, excluding TCRs annotated for multiple antigens. The public sequencing data were trimmed at Q25 with fastp and processed into clonotypes with MiXCR by TCRdb, which kept only in-frame beta chains. Identical CDR3 protein sequences are pooled into one entry, listed with their most common genes and DNA. TCRdb's processing, not the authors', yielded these V and J calls. The sample includes under 65,000 distinct CDR3 sequences, with under 15% observed a single time. The leading ten clones occupy approximately 1.3% of the sample.

This receptor was obtained from an adult who was a healthcare worker with PCR-confirmed SARS-CoV-2 infection or an uninfected control (not recorded which). The sample comprised whole blood. Here the chain combines TRBV25-1 and TRBJ2-3, and the D gene may be TRBD1, 6 bases matching. This receptor has the CDR3 CASGSTGMDTQYF. The bases are TGTGCCAGCGGCAGCACAGGGATGGATACGCAGTATTTT.